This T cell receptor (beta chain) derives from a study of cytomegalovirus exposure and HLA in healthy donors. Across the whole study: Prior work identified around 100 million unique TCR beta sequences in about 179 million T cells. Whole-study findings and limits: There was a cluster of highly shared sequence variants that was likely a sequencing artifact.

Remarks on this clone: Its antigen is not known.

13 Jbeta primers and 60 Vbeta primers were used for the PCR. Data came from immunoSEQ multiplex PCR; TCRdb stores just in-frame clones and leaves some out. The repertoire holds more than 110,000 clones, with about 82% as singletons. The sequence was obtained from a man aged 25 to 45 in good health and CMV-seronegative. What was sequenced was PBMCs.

CDR3 region: CASSVNGGYTGELFF. The CDR3 nucleotides are TGTGCCAGCAGTGTTAACGGGGGGTACACCGGGGAGCTGTTTTTT. V usage is TRBV2 and J usage is TRBJ2-2; 7 nucleotides line up with TRBD2. After removal of 4 bases from V and 3 bases from J, the junction contained 5 bases not matched to a gene. The V gene's germline CDR1 is SNHLY and CDR2 FYNNEI. The CDR3 spans 15 residues.